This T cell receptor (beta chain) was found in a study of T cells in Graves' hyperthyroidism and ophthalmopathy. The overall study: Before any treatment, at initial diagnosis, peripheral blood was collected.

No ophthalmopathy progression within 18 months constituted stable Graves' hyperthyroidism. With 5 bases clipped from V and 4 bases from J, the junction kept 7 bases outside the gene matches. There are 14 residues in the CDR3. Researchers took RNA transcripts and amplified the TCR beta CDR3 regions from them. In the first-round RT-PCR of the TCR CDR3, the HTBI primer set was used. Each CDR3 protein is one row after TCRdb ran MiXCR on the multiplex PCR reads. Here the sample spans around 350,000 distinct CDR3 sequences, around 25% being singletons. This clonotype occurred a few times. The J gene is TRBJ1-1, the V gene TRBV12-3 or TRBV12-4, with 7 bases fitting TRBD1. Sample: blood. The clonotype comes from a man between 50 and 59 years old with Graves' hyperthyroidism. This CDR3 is CASSKQGWSTEAFF. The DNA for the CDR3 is TGTGCCAGCAGTAAACAGGGGTGGTCCACTGAAGCTTTCTTT.